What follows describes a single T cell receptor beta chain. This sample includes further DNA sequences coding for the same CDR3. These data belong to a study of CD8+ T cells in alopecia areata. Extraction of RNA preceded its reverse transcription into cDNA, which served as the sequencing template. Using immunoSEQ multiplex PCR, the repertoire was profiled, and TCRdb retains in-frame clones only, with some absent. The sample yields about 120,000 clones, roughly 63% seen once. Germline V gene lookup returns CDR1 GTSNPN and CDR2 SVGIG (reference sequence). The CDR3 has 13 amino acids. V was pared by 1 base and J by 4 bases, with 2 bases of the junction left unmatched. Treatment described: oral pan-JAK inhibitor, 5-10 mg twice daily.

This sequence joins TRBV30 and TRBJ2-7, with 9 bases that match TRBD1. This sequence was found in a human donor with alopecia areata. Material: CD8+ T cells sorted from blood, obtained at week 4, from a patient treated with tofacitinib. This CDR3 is CAWSGDRDYEQYF. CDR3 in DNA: TGTGCCTGGAGTGGGGACAGGGATTACGAGCAGTACTTC.